These 28 T cell receptor beta chains came from one sample sequenced in a study of blood T cell repertoires in COVID-19 (dated by TCRdb to the early 2020s). The library was produced with the immunoSEQ multiplex PCR assay. TCRdb took this table from immuneACCESS and kept in-frame rearrangements with V and J called. Such tables lack part of the clones; where checked against another copy, unresolved V genes explain under half of the gap, and the rest is unexplained. A total of roughly 300,000 clones appear in this sample, approximately 87% of them only once. The ten largest clones capture approximately 1.4% of the sample. Sample: peripheral blood. The receptors were gathered from a woman aged 40 to 49 who had recovered from COVID-19.

The chain carries TRBV7-3 and TRBJ1-1; maybe TRBD1 (5 bases). Trimming took off 5 bases at V and 2 bases at J, with 18 bases between the two ends. The CDR3 runs 16 residues. Germline CDR1 reads SGHTA; CDR2 reads FQGTGA. In DNA form, the CDR3 reads TGTGCCAGCAGCCGGTTTGGGGCACACTCTAACACTGAAGCTTTCTTT. Translation: CASSRFGAHSNTEAFF.

The chain links TRBV6-5 to TRBJ1-3; TRBD1 agrees at 11 bases. This CDR3 region has 14 residues. Trimming cost V 6 bases and J 4 bases; bases outside gene matches: 2. CDR1 is MNHEY, CDR2 SVGAGI, per germline. The chain's CDR3 is CASRDRGRGNTIYF. Here the CDR3 DNA reads TGTGCCAGCAGGGACAGGGGGCGGGGAAACACCATATATTTT.

This chain joins TRBV27 and TRBJ1-5; D is possibly TRBD1 (5 bases). Trimming left V 5 bases short and J 7 bases short, with 12 bases between. The V gene's germline CDR1 is MNHEY and CDR2 SMNVEV (reference sequence). The CDR3 has 13 amino acids. The CDR3 coding sequence is TGTGCCAGCAGTCCGGACATCCGGCAGCCCCAGCATTTT. Translated, it gives CASSPDIRQPQHF.

As DNA, the CDR3 is TGTGCCTGGGGGACAGGGGGTTCGGGGGCCAACGTCCTGACTTTC. Its translation: CAWGTGGSGANVLTF. The chain has TRBV30 and TRBJ2-6, with 11 bases aligning to TRBD1. Per the germline V gene, CDR1 is GTSNPN and CDR2 is SVGIG (reference sequence). J lost 4 bases, V lost 5 bases, and 4 bases had no gene match. CDR3 length equals 15 residues.

The V gene is TRBV2, the J gene TRBJ2-3; 8 nucleotides line up with TRBD1. With V trimmed by 4 bases and J by 1 base, 10 bases remained unmatched. Germline-derived CDR1 and CDR2 are SNHLY and FYNNEI. The CDR3 spans 17 residues. The CDR3 nucleotides are TGTGCCAGCAGTGTGACTTACAGGGGGTGGGGCACAGATACGCAGTATTTT. It specifies CASSVTYRGWGTDTQYF.

V gene TRBV4-1 combines with J gene TRBJ2-3; 13 nucleotides align to TRBD2. The CDR3 has 16 amino acids. Germline CDR1 and CDR2: MGHRA and YSYEKL. V shed 6 bases and J 6 bases; nucleotides not matched to a gene: 9. The CDR3 nucleotides are TGCGCCAGCAGTCCACTAGCGGGGGGGCCTATCGATACGCAGTATTTT. Protein: CASSPLAGGPIDTQYF.

The chain couples TRBV19 to TRBJ1-2, with D perhaps matching TRBD1 (6 bases). CDR1 and CDR2 (germline): LNHDA, SQIVND (reference sequence). The CDR3 loop spans 14 amino acids. The V end lost 0 bases, the J end lost 6 bases, and 11 bases lay between the germline ends. The CDR3 sequence: CASSIEGDKNGYTF. The CDR3 DNA sequence: TGTGCCAGTAGTATAGAGGGGGACAAGAATGGCTACACCTTC.

The CDR3 nucleotides read TGTGCCAGCTCACCACTTGGCGACAGGAGCACAGATACGCAGTATTTT. The encoded protein is CASSPLGDRSTDTQYF. The chain recombines TRBV18 with TRBJ2-3, with D perhaps TRBD1 (6 bases). V gave up 1 base and J gave up 0 bases, with 11 bases separating them. Germline CDR1 KGHSH, CDR2 LQKENI. The CDR3 consists of 16 residues.

This clone has only one observation. The rearrangement uses TRBV19 and TRBJ2-3, with a possible D match to TRBD1 (6 bases). Trimming removed 6 bases at V and 6 bases at J, with 16 bases between. Germline assignment: CDR1 LNHDA and CDR2 SQIVND (reference sequence). The CDR3 is 14 residues long. The CDR3: CASSQTDRPDTQYF. The DNA of the CDR3 is TGTGCCAGTAGCCAGACGGACAGACCCGATACGCAGTATTTT.

This chain uses TRBV6-1 with TRBJ1-2; D is perhaps TRBD1 (5 bases). The CDR3 runs 15 residues. V gave up 1 base and J gave up 0 bases, with 9 bases separating them. The germline gives CDR1 MNHNS, CDR2 SASEGT. The CDR3 DNA is TGTGCCAGCAGTGAAGGTGGGGCCGCTAACTATGGCTACACCTTC. Protein: CASSEGGAANYGYTF.

The rearrangement links TRBV5-4 to TRBJ2-3, with TRBD1 as a possible D gene (6 bases). The CDR3 is 16 amino acids. Trimming stripped 4 bases from V and 0 bases from J, with 15 bases between. Germline lookup yields CDR1 SGHNT and CDR2 YYREEE (reference sequence). CDR3 nucleotides: TGTGCCAGCAGCGGGAAGGGGGTTACTAGCACAGATACGCAGTATTTT. Protein sequence: CASSGKGVTSTDTQYF.

The chain has TRBV9 and TRBJ2-5; D perhaps matches TRBD2 (5 bases). The CDR3 has 15 residues. Deletions cut 0 bases from V and 1 base from J, with 10 bases between. CDR1 and CDR2 (germline): SGDLS, YYNGEE. CDR3 in DNA: TGTGCCAGCAGCGTAGAGGGCGGGCTCCAAGAGACCCAGTACTTC. Its protein product is CASSVEGGLQETQYF.

The chain couples TRBV2 to TRBJ1-1, with D maybe TRBD1 (5 bases). Trimming removed 2 bases from V and 1 base from J, with 14 bases in between. CDR1 SNHLY and CDR2 FYNNEI come from the germline V gene. The CDR3 runs to 16 residues. The CDR3 is CASSESLGRGNTEAFF. For the CDR3, the DNA is TGTGCCAGCAGTGAATCCCTGGGGAGGGGGAACACTGAAGCTTTCTTT.

V gene TRBV30 combines with J gene TRBJ2-7, with D perhaps TRBD1 (6 bases). The germline CDR1 and CDR2 sequences are GTSNPN and SVGIG (reference sequence). Trimming left V 6 bases short and J 0 bases short, with 9 bases between. This CDR3 is 12 amino acids long. DNA for the CDR3: TGTGCCTGTCAGGGGACCTCCTACGAGCAGTACTTC. This encodes CACQGTSYEQYF.

This sequence joins TRBV2 and TRBJ1-6; the D is unclear. The CDR3 loop spans 14 amino acids. Trimming removed 6 bases from V and 4 bases from J, with 10 bases in between. Germline V gene data show CDR1 as SNHLY and CDR2 as FYNNEI. Here the CDR3 DNA reads TGTGCCAGCAGGTCCGACACATATAATTCACCCCTCCACTTT. This encodes CASRSDTYNSPLHF.

This chain joins TRBV25-1 and TRBJ1-2; unclear D gene. The CDR3 runs 13 residues. Germline V lookup: CDR1 MGHDK, CDR2 SYGVNS. Trimming shortened V by 3 bases and J by 4 bases, and 9 bases separated the two germline ends. The CDR3 bases are TGTGCCAGCAGTGATCTCCGGGGCTATGGCTACACCTTC. It is translated as CASSDLRGYGYTF.

The rearrangement uses TRBV5-8 and TRBJ1-1; possible D gene TRBD1, 5 bases. Germline values: CDR1 SGHTS, CDR2 YDEGEE. The length of the CDR3 is 14 residues. Trimming left V 1 base short and J 5 bases short, with 12 bases between. CDR3 protein: CASSLMGLETEAFF. CDR3 in DNA: TGTGCCAGCAGCTTGATGGGGCTCGAGACTGAAGCTTTCTTT. The whole variable domain, remainder taken from reference TRBV5-8 and TRBJ1-1, is EAGVTQSPTHLIKTRGQQATLRCSPISGHTSVYWYQQALGLGLQFLLWYDEGEERNRGNFPPRFSGRQFPNYSSELNVNALELEDSALYLCASSLMGLETEAFFGQGTRLTVV.

The V call is TRBV9, the J call TRBJ1-2; 7 bases agree with TRBD1. Germline values: CDR1 SGDLS, CDR2 YYNGEE. The V and J ends lost 0 bases and 4 bases, in that order; junction bases with no gene match: 3. The CDR3 is made up of 14 amino acids. Written as DNA, the CDR3 is TGTGCCAGCAGCGTAGGGGCAGGGGGCTATGGCTACACCTTC. It yields the protein CASSVGAGGYGYTF. The whole variable domain, filled in from reference TRBV9 and TRBJ1-2, reads DSGVTQTPKHLITATGQRVTLRCSPRSGDLSVYWYQQSLDQGLQFLIQYYNGEERAKGNILERFSAQQFPDLHSELNLSSLELGDSALYFCASSVGAGGYGYTFGSGTRLTVV.

The chain couples TRBV10-2 to TRBJ1-2; TRBD1 aligns across 8 bases. CDR3 length: 16 residues. Trimming at V came to 8 bases and at J to 5 bases, leaving 16 bases not matched to a gene. Germline CDR1 is WSHSY and CDR2 is SAAADI. Here the CDR3 DNA reads TGCGCCAGCGAGAAATCCGGGACAGGCGAAAATTATGGCTACACCTTC. Amino acids: CASEKSGTGENYGYTF.

This clone was seen a few times. The chain has TRBV5-6 and TRBJ1-5; 11 nucleotides line up with TRBD1. The CDR3 spans 16 residues. The trim removed 3 bases at V and 3 bases at J, leaving 5 bases unmatched. Germline V gives CDR1 SGHDT, CDR2 YYEEEE. CDR3 nucleotide sequence: TGTGCCAGCAGCTCGGCGGACAGGGGGCACAATCAGCCCCAGCATTTT. It specifies CASSSADRGHNQPQHF.

The chain combines TRBV5-1 with TRBJ2-7; 9 bases map to TRBD2. This CDR3 comprises 13 residues. In germline, CDR1 is SGHRS, CDR2 YFSETQ. The V gene end was trimmed by 5 bases and the J gene end by 6 bases; junction bases not matched to a gene: 6. The CDR3 coding sequence is TGCGCCAGCAGTTATAGCGGGGGAAGCGAGCAGTACTTC. Amino acids: CASSYSGGSEQYF.

The J gene is TRBJ2-1, the V gene TRBV5-4, with 9 bases lining up with TRBD1. Germline lookup yields CDR1 SGHNT and CDR2 YYREEE (reference sequence). V lost 4 bases and J lost 6; bases outside the gene matches: 17. The CDR3 is 18 amino acids. CDR3 amino acids: CASSGWEIGQGNLNEQFF. The CDR3 nucleotides read TGTGCCAGCAGCGGGTGGGAGATTGGACAGGGGAACCTCAATGAGCAGTTCTTC. Supplemented by reference TRBV5-4 and TRBJ2-1, the full variable domain reads ETGVTQSPTHLIKTRGQQVTLRCSSQSGHNTVSWYQQALGQGPQFIFQYYREEENGRGNFPPRFSGLQFPNYSSELNVNALELDDSALYLCASSGWEIGQGNLNEQFFGPGTRLTVL.

The chain couples TRBV30 to TRBJ1-1; tentative D call: TRBD1 (6 bases). There are 13 residues in the CDR3. The germline V gene has CDR1 GTSNPN and CDR2 SVGIG (reference sequence). V was trimmed by 8 bases and J by 2 bases, leaving 15 bases between them. CDR3 DNA: TGTGCCGGGCTGACAGGTTTTAACACTGAAGCTTTCTTT. Translated, it gives CAGLTGFNTEAFF. The complete variable domain, with remaining parts taken from reference TRBV30 and TRBJ1-1, reads SQTIHQWPATLVQPVGSPLSLECTVEGTSNPNLYWYRQAAGRGLQLLFYSVGIGQISSEVPQNLSASRPQDRQFILSSKKLLLSDSGFYLCAGLTGFNTEAFFGQGTRLTVV.

The CDR3 protein is CASSLGQTEAFF. As DNA, the CDR3 is TGCGCCAGCAGCTTGGGGCAAACTGAAGCTTTCTTT. The rearrangement joins TRBV5-1 to TRBJ1-1; no definite D call. The germline CDR1 and CDR2 sequences are SGHRS and YFSETQ. The CDR3 covers 12 residues. V dropped 0 bases and J dropped 5 bases, with 5 bases sitting between them. The full variable domain, its missing parts supplied by reference TRBV5-1 and TRBJ1-1, is KAGVTQTPRYLIKTRGQQVTLSCSPISGHRSVSWYQQTPGQGLQFLFEYFSETQRNKGNFPGRFSGRQFSNSRSEMNVSTLELGDSALYLCASSLGQTEAFFGQGTRLTVV.

The CDR3 loop is CSVDGLDSPWGETQYF. CDR3 nucleotide sequence: TGCAGCGTTGATGGCCTAGACAGCCCCTGGGGAGAGACCCAGTACTTC. This rearrangement joins TRBV29-1 to TRBJ2-5; D might be TRBD1 (5 bases). CDR3 length: 16 amino acids. Germline V gene lookup returns CDR1 SQVTM and CDR2 ANQGSEA. Trimming took off 3 bases at V and 4 bases at J, with 21 bases between the two ends. Full variable domain (outside the CDR3, taken from reference TRBV29-1 and TRBJ2-5): SAVISQKPSRDICQRGTSLTIQCQVDSQVTMMFWYRQQPGQSLTLIATANQGSEATYESGFVIDKFPISRPNLTFSTLTVSNMSPEDSSIYLCSVDGLDSPWGETQYFGPGTRLLVL.

The chain combines TRBV3-1 (or the pseudogene TRBV3-2) with TRBJ1-5; D may be TRBD1 (5 bases). V lost 0 bases and J lost 4, with 16 bases in between. The CDR3 length is 17 residues. CDR1 and CDR2 (germline): LGHDT, YNNKEL (reference sequence). DNA for the CDR3: TGTGCCAGCAGCCAAGATGCCAGGGAAGGGCTTAATCAGCCCCAGCATTTT. Its translation: CASSQDAREGLNQPQHF.

The genes are TRBV18 and TRBJ2-1; 10 bases match TRBD1. This CDR3 is 15 amino acids long. Germline lookup yields CDR1 KGHSH and CDR2 LQKENI. V shed 2 bases and J 7 bases; nucleotides not matched to a gene: 5. CDR3 loop: CASSPGTGEENEQFF. The DNA of the CDR3 is TGTGCCAGCTCACCAGGGACAGGGGAGGAGAATGAGCAGTTCTTC.

Turning to this clone: This same CDR3 is encoded by further DNA sequences in the sample. V gene TRBV5-1 combines with J gene TRBJ1-3, with D possibly TRBD1 on 5 matching bases. V was cut by 1 base and J by 0 bases, with 5 bases left in between. This CDR3 has 14 residues. Germline V gene sequence: CDR1 SGHRS, CDR2 YFSETQ. The DNA of the CDR3 is TGCGCCAGCAGCTTGCAGGGCTCTGGAAACACCATATATTTT. It translates to CASSLQGSGNTIYF. Together with reference TRBV5-1 and TRBJ1-3, the CDR3 gives the full variable domain: KAGVTQTPRYLIKTRGQQVTLSCSPISGHRSVSWYQQTPGQGLQFLFEYFSETQRNKGNFPGRFSGRQFSNSRSEMNVSTLELGDSALYLCASSLQGSGNTIYFGEGSWLTVV.